The subject of this entry is one T cell receptor beta chain. The target antigen is unknown. The CDR3 totals 16 residues. Trimming stripped 1 base from V and 10 bases from J, with 23 bases between. CDR1 and CDR2 (germline): MDHEN, SYDVKM. This sample was included in a study of cytomegalovirus exposure and HLA in healthy donors. Findings and caveats of the study: A later analysis reported that several of the most significant clusters appeared to be linked to common viral pathogens, among them Epstein-Barr virus. TCR beta sequences numbering about 17,000 were associated with HLA alleles at 0.05 false discovery rate in a later analysis. The sole available immune exposure information was CMV serostatus.

PCR involved 60 Vbeta and 13 Jbeta primers. Clones were sequenced by immunoSEQ multiplex PCR, and TCRdb holds only the in-frame ones, with some missing. In the table there are tens of thousands of clones, 65% to 85% of which are singletons. Though nominally healthy at sampling, donors likely had unrecorded immune exposures. The sequence derives from a young man in good health and CMV-seronegative. The specimen was PBMCs. V usage is TRBV28 and J usage is TRBJ2-7, with unresolved D. The CDR3, as DNA: TGTGCCAGCAGTTTATCTGGTAGTTCTGCCCGACTGAAACAGTACTTC. This encodes CASSLSGSSARLKQYF. Using reference TRBV28 and TRBJ2-7 for the parts outside the CDR3, the full variable domain is DVKVTQSSRYLVKRTGEKVFLECVQDMDHENMFWYRQDPGLGLRLIYFSYDVKMKEKGDIPEGYSVSREKKERFSLILESASTNQTSMYLCASSLSGSSARLKQYFGPGTRLTVT.